The 6 T cell receptor beta chains below all came from one sample that was sequenced in a study of blood T cell repertoires in COVID-19. The protocol was immunoSEQ multiplex PCR, while the TCRdb copy is restricted to in-frame clones and leaves out a portion. The sample has a few hundred thousand clones; 85% to 90% are singletons. Sequencing was done on a sample of peripheral blood. These receptors all stem from an elderly man with acute or convalescent COVID-19.

The rearrangement links TRBV7-2 to TRBJ2-7; 13 bases are shared with TRBD2. Germline V CDR1 and CDR2: SGHTA, FQGNSA. V lost 3 bases and J lost 3; bases outside the gene matches: 5. The CDR3 totals 16 residues. DNA for the CDR3: TGTGCCAGCAGCTTCCGACTAGCGGGAGGAGTCTACGAGCAGTACTTC. The encoded protein is CASSFRLAGGVYEQYF.

Turning to this clone: Additional DNA sequences in this sample encode the identical CDR3. The chain employs TRBV7-2 and TRBJ2-7; no reliable D call. Germline V gene data show CDR1 as SGHTA and CDR2 as FQGNSA. CDR3 length: 14 amino acids. V dropped 1 base and J dropped 3 bases, with 10 bases sitting between them. The CDR3 nucleotides are TGTGCCAGCAGCTTAGGGCAGGCAAGCTACGAGCAGTACTTC. Translating it yields CASSLGQASYEQYF. The full variable domain, in which reference TRBV7-2 and TRBJ2-7 provide the parts outside the CDR3, is GAGVSQSPSNKVTEKGKDVELRCDPISGHTALYWYRQSLGQGLEFLIYFQGNSAPDKSGLPSDRFSAERTGGSVSTLTIQRTQQEDSAVYLCASSLGQASYEQYFGPGTRLTVT.

The chain uses TRBV7-7 and TRBJ2-1, with unresolved D. This CDR3 spans 17 amino acids. V was clipped by 5 bases and J by 0 bases, with 17 bases between them. Germline V gene sequence: CDR1 SSHAT, CDR2 FNYEAQ (reference sequence). The CDR3 loop reads CASSPKNIPSSYNEQFF. Here the CDR3 DNA reads TGTGCCAGCAGCCCGAAAAACATACCAAGCTCCTACAATGAGCAGTTCTTC.

V usage is TRBV19 and J usage is TRBJ1-2; TRBD1 might be the D (6 bases). The CDR3 is 12 residues long. The V and J ends lost 3 bases and 8 bases respectively, with 10 bases between them. Germline V gives CDR1 LNHDA, CDR2 SQIVND (reference sequence). In DNA, the CDR3 is TGTGCCAGTAGTATGGGGGCTCGGGGCTACACCTTC. This codes for CASSMGARGYTF.

The gene calls are TRBV11-3 and TRBJ2-3, with 11 bases identical to TRBD1. The CDR3 has 15 residues. V gave up 5 bases and J gave up 6 bases; unmatched junction bases: 7. Looked up from germline, CDR1 is SGHNT and CDR2 is YENEEA. This CDR3 is CASSRGGDRGDTQYF. The CDR3 DNA follows: TGTGCCAGCAGCAGAGGTGGGGACAGGGGGGATACGCAGTATTTT. Supplemented by reference TRBV11-3 and TRBJ2-3, the full variable domain reads EAGVVQSPRYKIIEKKQPVAFWCNPISGHNTLYWYLQNLGQGPELLIRYENEEAVDDSQLPKDRFSAERLKGVDSTLKIQPAELGDSAVYLCASSRGGDRGDTQYFGPGTRLTVL.

The chain combines TRBV9 with TRBJ1-2; D not resolved. The CDR3 loop spans 13 amino acids. CDR1 is SGDLS, CDR2 YYNGEE, per germline. Trimming pared 0 bases from V and 8 bases from J, leaving 11 bases between. As DNA, the CDR3 is TGTGCCAGCAGCGTAGGAAACACCTGGGGCTACACCTTC. Translation gives CASSVGNTWGYTF.